The 32 T cell receptor beta chains below were found in one sample sequenced in a study of metastatic and nonmetastatic thyroid tumors. TCRdb reassembled clones from the PCR reads with MiXCR. The sample contains almost 85,000 clones, approximately 12% of which appear only once. Thyroid surgery had not been preceded by any treatment in any patient. The sequenced material came from tumor tissue. The receptors were gathered from a female donor with papillary thyroid cancer or a benign thyroid nodule (not recorded which). Some clones in this sample may be carry-over from other donors' samples.

This clone was recorded many times. This rearrangement joins TRBV7-3 to TRBJ2-2, with D unclear. The CDR3 consists of 13 residues. CDR1 SGHTA and CDR2 FQGTGA come from the germline V gene. Trimming took 3 bases from V and 2 from J, leaving 4 bases between them. The CDR3: CASSFSNTGELFF. The CDR3 DNA follows: TGTGCCAGCAGCTTTTCCAACACCGGGGAGCTGTTTTTT.

Turning to this clone: It may be a read error: a sequence one base away is much more abundant. The chain joins TRBV11-2 to TRBJ2-2; 7 bases agree with TRBD2. This CDR3 comprises 18 residues. The V gene's germline CDR1 is SGHAT and CDR2 FQNNGV. With V trimmed by 6 bases and J by 0 bases, 13 bases remained unmatched. CDR3 sequence: CASRFQRGTTANTGELFF. The CDR3 DNA is TGTGCCAGCAGATTTCAGCGAGGGACTACCGCGAACACCGGGGAGCTGTTTTTT.

This clone was counted many times. The J gene is TRBJ2-1, the V gene TRBV15; no clear D gene. V was clipped by 5 bases and J by 7 bases, with 3 bases between them. Germline V CDR1 and CDR2: LNHNV, YYDKDF (reference sequence). The CDR3 runs to 10 residues. CDR3 in DNA: TGTGCCACCAGCGGAAATGAGCAGTTCTTC. Its translation: CATSGNEQFF. Based on the CDR3 plus reference TRBV15 and TRBJ2-1, the full variable domain is DAMVIQNPRYQVTQFGKPVTLSCSQTLNHNVMYWYQQKSSQAPKLLFHYYDKDFNNEADTPDNFQSRRPNTSFCFLDIRSPGLGDTAMYLCATSGNEQFFGPGTRLTVL.

Details on this clone: This may come from a read error, since a much larger clone is one base off. The gene calls are TRBV19 and TRBJ1-6; D is ambiguous. With 1 base removed from V and 6 bases from J, the gap between germline ends came to 7 bases. Germline V gene lookup returns CDR1 LNHDA and CDR2 SQIVND (reference sequence). This CDR3 is 14 amino acids long. CDR3 loop: CASSIVVANSPLHF. For the CDR3, the DNA is TGTGCCAGTAGTATAGTAGTAGCTAATTCACCCCTCCACTTT.

Note on this clone: A much larger clone sits a single nucleotide away, making a read error possible. The V gene is TRBV2, the J gene TRBJ1-1; no clear D. Germline V gene data show CDR1 as SNHLY and CDR2 as FYNNEI. There are 16 residues in the CDR3. With 4 bases removed from V and 1 base from J, the gap between germline ends came to 16 bases. The CDR3 DNA reads as TGTGCCAGCAGTGTGATTAGACGGGCTTCGAACACTGAAGCTTTCTTT. As protein: CASSVIRRASNTEAFF. Looking up the rest from reference TRBV2 and TRBJ1-1 gives the full variable domain: EPEVTQTPSHQVTQMGQEVILRCVPISNHLYFYWYRQILGQKVEFLVSFYNNEISEKSEIFDDQFSVERPDGSNFTLKIRSTKLEDSAMYFCASSVIRRASNTEAFFGQGTRLTVV.

The CDR3, as DNA: TGTGCCAGCTCACCAGGGTACGGCAATCAGCCCCAGCATTTT. It yields the protein CASSPGYGNQPQHF. The chain recombines TRBV18 with TRBJ1-5; D unresolved. The CDR3 spans 14 residues. Germline V CDR1 and CDR2: KGHSH, LQKENI. Trimming cost V 2 bases and J 2 bases, with 7 bases left between them.

In the case of this clone: A read error is possible here, since a much larger clone lies one base away. The V call is TRBV24-1, the J call TRBJ1-1; D is ambiguous. Deletions cut 10 bases from V and 7 bases from J, with 12 bases between. Germline-derived CDR1 and CDR2 are KGHDR and SFDVKD. The CDR3 extends over 11 amino acids. The CDR3 protein is CATRDTCEAFF. The CDR3 DNA follows: TGTGCCACGAGAGACACCTGTGAAGCTTTCTTT.

This chain joins TRBV20-1 and TRBJ2-7; 11 nucleotides match TRBD2. The V segment lost 6 bases and the J segment 3 bases; nucleotides outside the gene matches: 16. Per germline, CDR1 DFQATT and CDR2 SNEGSKA (reference sequence). CDR3 length: 17 amino acids. CDR3 DNA: TGCAGTGCAGCTCTCAGTCTAGCGGGAGGACTAGACTACGAGCAGTACTTC. Residues: CSAALSLAGGLDYEQYF.

This clone was detected many times. In the same sample, other DNA sequences code for this CDR3. J is TRBJ1-5 and V is TRBV6-4; D unclear. Per germline, CDR1 MRHNA and CDR2 SNTAGT. Trimming removed 3 bases at V and 6 bases at J, with 9 bases between. This CDR3 spans 13 amino acids. CDR3 bases: TGTGCCAGCAGTGAGGAGGGAGGTCAGCCCCAGCATTTT. It yields the protein CASSEEGGQPQHF.

This clone has a count of ten or more. The chain is built from TRBV12-3 or TRBV12-4 and TRBJ2-7; 8 bases line up with TRBD2. V dropped 7 bases and J dropped 6; count of bases not matched to a gene: 14. The CDR3 is 15 amino acids. The CDR3: CASNPSWGGRSEQYF. Written as DNA, the CDR3 is TGTGCCAGCAATCCCTCGTGGGGCGGGAGGAGCGAGCAGTACTTC.

This clone was recorded many times. The chain employs TRBV3-1 and TRBJ2-7; 8 bases map to TRBD1. CDR1 is LGHDT and CDR2 is YNNKEL in the germline V gene (reference sequence). With V trimmed by 0 bases and J by 0 bases, 13 bases remained unmatched. The CDR3 consists of 19 residues. CDR3 DNA sequence: TGTGCCAGCAGCCAAGACTGGAAACCAGGGGGCCCAACCTCCTACGAGCAGTACTTC. Its translation: CASSQDWKPGGPTSYEQYF.

The chain uses TRBV7-3 and TRBJ2-1, with D possibly matching TRBD1 (5 bases). The CDR3 is 13 residues long. V was pared by 3 bases and J by 8 bases, with 11 bases between. Germline CDR1 reads SGHTA; CDR2 reads FQGTGA. The CDR3 spells CASSFKGVDEQFF. The DNA for the CDR3 is TGTGCCAGCAGCTTTAAAGGGGTGGATGAGCAGTTCTTC. Full variable domain (remainder filled in from reference TRBV7-3 and TRBJ2-1): GAGVSQTPSNKVTEKGKYVELRCDPISGHTALYWYRQSLGQGPEFLIYFQGTGAADDSGLPNDRFFAVRPEGSVSTLKIQRTERGDSAVYLCASSFKGVDEQFFGPGTRLTVL.

This clone was seen ten or more times. V gene TRBV3-1 combines with J gene TRBJ2-7, with TRBD2 matching 11 bases. Germline-derived CDR1 and CDR2 are LGHDT and YNNKEL (reference sequence). The CDR3 length is 18 residues. With 2 bases clipped from V and 5 bases from J, the junction kept 14 bases outside the gene matches. CDR3 protein: CASSQKGGWGLADDEQYF. The CDR3, as DNA: TGTGCCAGCAGCCAAAAAGGGGGTTGGGGACTAGCGGACGACGAGCAGTACTTC.

This rearrangement joins TRBV5-1 to TRBJ1-2; maybe TRBD1 (6 bases). The V end was cut by 1 base, the J end by 3 bases, with 19 bases between. This CDR3 region has 17 residues. In germline, CDR1 is SGHRS, CDR2 YFSETQ. This CDR3 reads CASSLLSGGGRDYGYTF. The CDR3, as DNA: TGCGCCAGCAGCTTGCTAAGTGGCGGGGGGCGCGACTATGGCTACACCTTC.

This clone was counted many times. This chain connects TRBV30 to TRBJ1-6, with D tentatively TRBD1 (6 bases). Germline V gene lookup returns CDR1 GTSNPN and CDR2 SVGIG (reference sequence). This CDR3 is 13 amino acids long. V was cut by 4 bases and J by 8 bases, with 12 bases left in between. The CDR3: CAWTGRGDSPLHF. CDR3 bases: TGTGCCTGGACGGGCAGGGGAGATTCACCCCTCCACTTT.

CDR3: CATLYVSGANVLTF. The CDR3 bases are TGTGCCACCCTTTACGTCTCTGGGGCCAACGTCCTGACTTTC. This chain connects TRBV6-1 to TRBJ2-6; no definite D call. Germline values: CDR1 MNHNS, CDR2 SASEGT. The CDR3 extends over 14 amino acids. V gave up 10 bases and J gave up 0 bases, with 10 bases separating them.

This clone showed up just a few times. It may be a read error: a sequence one base away is much more abundant. The chain is built from TRBV6-5 and TRBJ1-1; D is perhaps TRBD1 (6 bases). V was shortened by 2 bases and J by 4 bases, with 8 bases between the two germline ends. Germline loops: CDR1 MNHEY, CDR2 SVGAGI. CDR3 length: 13 amino acids. The CDR3 DNA reads as TGTGCCAGCAGTTACGGACAGATCACTGAAGCTTTCTTT. It yields the protein CASSYGQITEAFF.

This clone was observed at least ten times. This chain joins TRBV5-8 and TRBJ2-1, with D possibly called TRBD1 or TRBD2 (5 bases each). Germline V CDR1 and CDR2: SGHTS, YDEGEE. CDR3 length: 14 amino acids. The V end lost 4 bases, the J end lost 5 bases, and 13 bases lay between the germline ends. DNA of the CDR3: TGTGCCAGCAGCCGGGCCGGGACCAACAATGAGCAGTTCTTC. Protein: CASSRAGTNNEQFF.

In its sample, this clone was seen many times. As DNA, the CDR3 is TGTGCCAGCAGTTCCCTGAGGGTGAGCTCCTACAATGAGCAGTTCTTC. This encodes CASSSLRVSSYNEQFF. This chain links TRBV6-6 with TRBJ2-1, with D possibly being TRBD2 (5 bases). The ends were cut back, 4 bases at V and 0 bases at J, with 13 bases in the middle. The V gene's germline CDR1 is MNHNY and CDR2 SVGAGI (reference sequence). The CDR3 runs to 16 residues.

This clone was seen at least ten times. CDR3 region: CASSFRSDGGYGYTF. CDR3 bases: TGTGCCAGCAGCTTTCGGAGCGATGGTGGCTATGGCTACACCTTC. V usage is TRBV11-1 and J usage is TRBJ1-2; D is ambiguous. This CDR3 spans 15 amino acids. The V gene's germline CDR1 is SGHAT and CDR2 FQDESV (reference sequence). Trimming shortened V by 3 bases and J by 4 bases, and 15 bases separated the two germline ends.

This clone was seen a few times. This sequence joins TRBV5-6 and TRBJ2-4; D is perhaps TRBD2 (5 bases). V lost 2 bases and J lost 8, with 17 bases in between. CDR1 is SGHDT and CDR2 is YYEEEE in the germline V gene. The CDR3 length is 15 residues. Here the CDR3 DNA reads TGTGCCAGCAGCTTCCGGACGGTGGGTAGCGACATTCAGTACTTC. Translation: CASSFRTVGSDIQYF.

Ten or more counts support this clone. The V call is TRBV28, the J call TRBJ2-7; TRBD1 agrees at 10 bases. The V segment lost 8 bases and the J segment 6 bases; nucleotides outside the gene matches: 7. The CDR3 runs to 13 residues. CDR1 is MDHEN and CDR2 is SYDVKM in the germline V gene. The CDR3 loop is CASDRDRGAEQYF. CDR3 bases: TGTGCCAGCGATAGGGACAGGGGAGCCGAGCAGTACTTC.

The chain recombines TRBV20-1 with TRBJ2-5; D might be TRBD1 (5 bases). Germline CDR1 DFQATT, CDR2 SNEGSKA (reference sequence). V lost 6 bases and J 3 bases, leaving 11 bases between the germline ends. CDR3 length equals 12 residues. Here the CDR3 DNA reads TGCAGTGCCATGGACACCAAAGAGACCCAGTACTTC. This codes for CSAMDTKETQYF.

This clone was picked up many times. The chain has TRBV6-1 and TRBJ1-2; D call uncertain. The CDR3 runs to 14 residues. The V gene lost 2 bases and the J gene lost 0 bases, with 7 bases spanning the gap. Looked up from germline, CDR1 is MNHNS and CDR2 is SASEGT. In DNA form, the CDR3 reads TGTGCCAGCAGTGAAACCTTAACTAACTATGGCTACACCTTC. This gives the protein CASSETLTNYGYTF.

This clone showed up just a few times. Sequence at one end of the junction differs from germline and may be a read error. The rearrangement joins TRBV24-1 to TRBJ2-5; TRBD1 matches 7 bases. The germline CDR1 and CDR2 sequences are KGHDR and SFDVKD. The CDR3 extends over 15 amino acids. CDR3 in DNA: TGTGCCACCAGTGAAACGGGACAGAGGGAAGAGACCAAGTACTTC. Translation gives CATSETGQREETKYF.

Note on this clone: A read error may explain this, as a much larger clone is one base away. The chain carries TRBV28 and TRBJ2-7; TRBD2 is a possible D gene (5 bases). With 6 bases removed from V and 4 bases from J, the gap between germline ends came to 10 bases. Germline CDR1 reads MDHEN; CDR2 reads SYDVKM. The CDR3 covers 12 residues. CDR3 bases: TGTGCCAGCAGCCTCGGGATGTACGAGCAGTACTTC. Its translation is CASSLGMYEQYF.

The V gene is TRBV6-1, the J gene TRBJ2-7; 10 bases agree with TRBD2. The CDR3 totals 15 residues. The J segment lost 2 bases and the V segment lost 10 bases, leaving 11 bases of the junction unmatched. The germline gives CDR1 MNHNS, CDR2 SASEGT. CDR3 nucleotide sequence: TGTGCCAACTCTCGACTAGCGGGTCCACCCTACGAGCAGTACTTC. Translating gives CANSRLAGPPYEQYF.

This clone has at least ten counts. The rearrangement links TRBV11-1 to TRBJ2-1, with a tentative D call TRBD2 (6 bases). With 6 bases removed from V and 9 bases from J, the gap between germline ends came to 12 bases. This CDR3 is built from 12 residues. The germline V gene has CDR1 SGHAT and CDR2 FQDESV (reference sequence). Here the CDR3 DNA reads TGTGCCAGCAGTCGCCCCGGGGGTGAGCAGTTCTTC. This gives the protein CASSRPGGEQFF.

This clone was detected only a few times. The rearrangement links TRBV27 to TRBJ2-1; perhaps TRBD2 as D (5 bases). This CDR3 contains 14 residues. CDR1 and CDR2 (germline): MNHEY, SMNVEV (reference sequence). The V and J ends lost 6 bases and 4 bases respectively, with 13 bases between them. CDR3 amino acids: CASRLDWVYNEQFF. The CDR3 DNA is TGTGCCAGCAGGCTGGACTGGGTTTACAATGAGCAGTTCTTC.

About this clone itself: A much larger clone differs from this one at a single base, so this may be a read error. This same CDR3 is encoded by further DNA sequences in the sample. The V and J genes are TRBV4-2 and TRBJ1-1; D is perhaps TRBD1 (5 bases). This CDR3 has 16 residues. The germline V gene has CDR1 LGHNA and CDR2 YNFKEQ. CDR3 nucleotides: TGTGCCAGTAGCCAAGAAAGCGAGGGGATGGGCGCTGAAGCTTTCTTT. Protein sequence: CASSQESEGMGAEAFF.

Details on this clone: A much bigger clone sits one base away, suggesting this may be a read error. DNA for the CDR3: TGTGCCAGCAGCGTAGAGTCAGCCTTGACTGAAGCTTTCTTT. Its translation is CASSVESALTEAFF. The chain links TRBV9 to TRBJ1-1; D remains unclear. The CDR3 is 14 amino acids. Trimming cost V 0 bases and J 5 bases, with 11 bases left between them. Germline CDR1 is SGDLS and CDR2 is YYNGEE.

The chain joins TRBV27 to TRBJ1-2, with 7 bases that match TRBD1. The junction had 5 bases not matched to a gene; V was cut back by 3 bases and J by 4 bases. The CDR3 is made up of 14 amino acids. The germline V gene has CDR1 MNHEY and CDR2 SMNVEV (reference sequence). The CDR3 spells CASSLGQGVYGYTF. CDR3 in DNA: TGTGCCAGCAGTTTGGGTCAGGGGGTCTATGGCTACACCTTC.